This TCR beta chain was sequenced in a study of T cell responses to AZD1222 COVID-19 vaccine. Study-wide findings and caveats: Nearly half of spike-specific TCRs reportedly go after variant regions that carry no mutations. Only a handful of AZD1222 recipients tested seropositive at baseline.

The V gene end was trimmed by 6 bases and the J gene end by 2 bases; junction bases not matched to a gene: 3. The germline V gene has CDR1 LNHDA and CDR2 SQIVND (reference sequence). This CDR3 is 15 amino acids long. TCRdb's copy holds only in-frame clones and misses some; the assay was immunoSEQ multiplex PCR. Of more than 75,000 clones listed, approximately 90% are singletons. About this clone itself: Its antigen is unidentified.

The source was peripheral blood, collected on day 0 of AZD1222 vaccination. The TCR sequence derives from an adult in good health. The chain links TRBV19 to TRBJ2-3, with 12 bases that match TRBD2. The CDR3 DNA reads as TGTGCCAGTAGAAGACTAGCGGGAGCCACAGATACGCAGTATTTT. Translating it yields CASRRLAGATDTQYF.